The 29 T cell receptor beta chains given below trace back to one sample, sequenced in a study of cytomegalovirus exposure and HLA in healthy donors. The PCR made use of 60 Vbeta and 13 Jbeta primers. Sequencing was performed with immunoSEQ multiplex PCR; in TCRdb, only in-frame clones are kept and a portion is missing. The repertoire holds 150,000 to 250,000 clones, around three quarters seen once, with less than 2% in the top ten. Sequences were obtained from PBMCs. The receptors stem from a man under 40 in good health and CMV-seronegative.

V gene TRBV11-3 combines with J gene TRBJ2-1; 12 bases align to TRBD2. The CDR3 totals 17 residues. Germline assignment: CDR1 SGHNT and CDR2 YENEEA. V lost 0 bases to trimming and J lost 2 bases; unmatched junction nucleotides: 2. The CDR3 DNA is TGTGCCAGCAGCTTAGAGCTAGCGGGAGGGCCCTACAATGAGCAGTTCTTC. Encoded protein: CASSLELAGGPYNEQFF.

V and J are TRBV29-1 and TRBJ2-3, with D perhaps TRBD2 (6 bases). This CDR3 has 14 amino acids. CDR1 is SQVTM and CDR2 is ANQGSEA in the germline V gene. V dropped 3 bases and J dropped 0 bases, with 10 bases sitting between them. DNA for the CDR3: TGCAGCGTTGATCTAGCGAGCAGCACAGATACGCAGTATTTT. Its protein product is CSVDLASSTDTQYF.

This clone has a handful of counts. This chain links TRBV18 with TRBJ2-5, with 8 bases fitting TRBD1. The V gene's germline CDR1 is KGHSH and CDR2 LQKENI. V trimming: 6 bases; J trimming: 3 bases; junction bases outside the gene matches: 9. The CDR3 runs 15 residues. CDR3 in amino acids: CASSLFKDREETQYF. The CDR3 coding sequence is TGTGCCAGCTCCCTTTTCAAGGACAGGGAAGAGACCCAGTACTTC.

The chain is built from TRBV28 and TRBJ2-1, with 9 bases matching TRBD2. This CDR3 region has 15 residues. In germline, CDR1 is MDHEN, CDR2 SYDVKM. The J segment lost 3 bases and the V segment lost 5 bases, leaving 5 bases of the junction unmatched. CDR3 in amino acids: CASSTPSGNYNEQFF. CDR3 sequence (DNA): TGTGCCAGCAGTACCCCTAGCGGGAACTACAATGAGCAGTTCTTC. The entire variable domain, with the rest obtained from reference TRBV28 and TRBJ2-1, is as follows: DVKVTQSSRYLVKRTGEKVFLECVQDMDHENMFWYRQDPGLGLRLIYFSYDVKMKEKGDIPEGYSVSREKKERFSLILESASTNQTSMYLCASSTPSGNYNEQFFGPGTRLTVL.

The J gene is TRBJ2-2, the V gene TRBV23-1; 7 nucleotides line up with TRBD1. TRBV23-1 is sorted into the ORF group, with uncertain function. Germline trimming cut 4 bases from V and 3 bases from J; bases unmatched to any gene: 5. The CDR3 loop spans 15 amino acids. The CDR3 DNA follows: TGCGCCAGCAGTCTTGACAGGGCCGACACCGGGGAGCTGTTTTTT. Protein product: CASSLDRADTGELFF.

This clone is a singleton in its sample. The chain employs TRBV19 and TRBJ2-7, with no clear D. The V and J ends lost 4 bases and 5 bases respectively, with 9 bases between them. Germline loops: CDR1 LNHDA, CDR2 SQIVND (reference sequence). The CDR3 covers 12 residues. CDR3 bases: TGTGCCAGTAGTAACAGTTGGGACGAGCAGTACTTC. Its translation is CASSNSWDEQYF.

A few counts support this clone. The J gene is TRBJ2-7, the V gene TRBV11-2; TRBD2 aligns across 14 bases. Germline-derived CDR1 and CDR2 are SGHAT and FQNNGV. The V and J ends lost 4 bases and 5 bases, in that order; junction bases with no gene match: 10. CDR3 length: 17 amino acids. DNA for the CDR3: TGTGCCAGCAGCTCTCCCGGGACTAGCGGGAGTTTGAACGAGCAGTACTTC. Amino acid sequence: CASSSPGTSGSLNEQYF.

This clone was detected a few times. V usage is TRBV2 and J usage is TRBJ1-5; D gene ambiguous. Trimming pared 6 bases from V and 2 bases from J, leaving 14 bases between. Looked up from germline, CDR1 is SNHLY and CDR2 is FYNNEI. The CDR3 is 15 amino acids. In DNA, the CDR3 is TGTGCCAGCAGCCCCGACACGGCCCGCAATCAGCCCCAGCATTTT. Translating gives CASSPDTARNQPQHF.

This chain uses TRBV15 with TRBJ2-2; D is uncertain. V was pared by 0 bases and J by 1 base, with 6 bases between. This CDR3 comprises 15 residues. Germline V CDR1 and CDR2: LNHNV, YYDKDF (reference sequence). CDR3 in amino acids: CATSRDELNTGELFF. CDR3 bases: TGTGCCACCAGCAGAGACGAACTGAACACCGGGGAGCTGTTTTTT.

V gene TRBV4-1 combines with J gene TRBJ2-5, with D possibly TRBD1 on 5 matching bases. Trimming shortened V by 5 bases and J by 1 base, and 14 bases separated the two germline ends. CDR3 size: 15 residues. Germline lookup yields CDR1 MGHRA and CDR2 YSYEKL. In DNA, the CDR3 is TGCGCCAGCAGCATGACAGATCAAATCCAAGAGACCCAGTACTTC. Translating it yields CASSMTDQIQETQYF.

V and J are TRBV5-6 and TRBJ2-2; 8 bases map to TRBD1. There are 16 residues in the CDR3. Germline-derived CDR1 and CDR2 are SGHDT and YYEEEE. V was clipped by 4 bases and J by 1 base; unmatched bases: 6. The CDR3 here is CASSMVGTGNTGELFF. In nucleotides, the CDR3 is TGTGCCAGCAGCATGGTCGGGACAGGGAACACCGGGGAGCTGTTTTTT.

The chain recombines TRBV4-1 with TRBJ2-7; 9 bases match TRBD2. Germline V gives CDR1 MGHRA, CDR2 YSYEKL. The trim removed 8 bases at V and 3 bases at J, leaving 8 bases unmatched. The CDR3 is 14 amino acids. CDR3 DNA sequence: TGCGCCAGCTCCCAGGTAGCGGGGGACTACGAGCAGTACTTC. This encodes CASSQVAGDYEQYF.

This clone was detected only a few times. In DNA form, the CDR3 reads TGCAGCGTTGTAACCGGGACAGGAACTTACGAGCAGTACTTC. As protein: CSVVTGTGTYEQYF. J is TRBJ2-7 and V is TRBV29-1; 8 bases agree with TRBD1. CDR3 length: 14 amino acids. V was clipped by 4 bases and J by 4 bases; unmatched bases: 9. Germline V gene sequence: CDR1 SQVTM, CDR2 ANQGSEA.

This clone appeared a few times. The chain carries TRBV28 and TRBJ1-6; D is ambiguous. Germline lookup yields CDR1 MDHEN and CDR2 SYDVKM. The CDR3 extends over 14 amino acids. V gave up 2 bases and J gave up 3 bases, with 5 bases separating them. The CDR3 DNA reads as TGTGCCAGCAGTTTACAGTTCTATAATTCACCCCTCCACTTT. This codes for CASSLQFYNSPLHF.

DNA of the CDR3: TGTGCCAGCTCCCCCTCCCAGGGAGGGGAGACCCAGTACTTC. Translated: CASSPSQGGETQYF. V usage is TRBV18 and J usage is TRBJ2-5, with 7 bases aligning to TRBD2. V trimming: 6 bases; J trimming: 5 bases; junction bases outside the gene matches: 9. The CDR3 contains 14 residues. Germline loops: CDR1 KGHSH, CDR2 LQKENI.

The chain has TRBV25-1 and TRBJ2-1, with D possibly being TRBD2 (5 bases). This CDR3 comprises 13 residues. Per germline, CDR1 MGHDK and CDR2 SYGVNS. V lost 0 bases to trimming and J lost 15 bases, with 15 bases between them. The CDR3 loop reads CASSEYPGIGRFF. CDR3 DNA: TGTGCCAGCAGTGAATATCCCGGGATCGGTCGGTTCTTC.

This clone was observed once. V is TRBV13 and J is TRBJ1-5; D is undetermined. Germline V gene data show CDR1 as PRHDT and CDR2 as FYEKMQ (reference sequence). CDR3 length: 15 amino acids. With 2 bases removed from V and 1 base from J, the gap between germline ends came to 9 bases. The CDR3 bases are TGTGCCAGCAGCTTAAGGAGAGGGAGCAATCAGCCCCAGCATTTT. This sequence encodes CASSLRRGSNQPQHF.

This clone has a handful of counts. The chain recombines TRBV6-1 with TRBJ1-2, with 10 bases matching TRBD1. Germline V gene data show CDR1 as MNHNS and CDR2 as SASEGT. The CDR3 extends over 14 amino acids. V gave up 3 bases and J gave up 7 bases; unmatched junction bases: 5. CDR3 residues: CASSDYGQGGGYTF. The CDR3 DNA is TGTGCCAGCAGTGATTACGGACAGGGGGGTGGCTACACCTTC.

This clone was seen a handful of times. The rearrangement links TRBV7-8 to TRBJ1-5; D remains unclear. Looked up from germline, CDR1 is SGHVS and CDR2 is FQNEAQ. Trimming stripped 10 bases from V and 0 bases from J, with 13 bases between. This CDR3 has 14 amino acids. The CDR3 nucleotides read TGTGCCACCACCCCGGGTTATAGCAATCAGCCCCAGCATTTT. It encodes CATTPGYSNQPQHF.

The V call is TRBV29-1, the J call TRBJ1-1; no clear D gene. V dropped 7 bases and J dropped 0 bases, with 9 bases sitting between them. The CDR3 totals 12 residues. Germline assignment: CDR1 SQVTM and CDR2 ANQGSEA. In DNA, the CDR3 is TGCAGCGCGCGCCGGGTGAACACTGAAGCTTTCTTT. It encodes CSARRVNTEAFF.

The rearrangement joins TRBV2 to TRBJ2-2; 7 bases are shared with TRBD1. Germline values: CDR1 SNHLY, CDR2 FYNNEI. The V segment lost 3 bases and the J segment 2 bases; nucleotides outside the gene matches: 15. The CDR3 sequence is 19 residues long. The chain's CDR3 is CASSEFLLLGTENTGELFF. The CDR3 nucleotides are TGTGCCAGCAGTGAGTTCTTGCTTTTAGGGACAGAAAACACCGGGGAGCTGTTTTTT.

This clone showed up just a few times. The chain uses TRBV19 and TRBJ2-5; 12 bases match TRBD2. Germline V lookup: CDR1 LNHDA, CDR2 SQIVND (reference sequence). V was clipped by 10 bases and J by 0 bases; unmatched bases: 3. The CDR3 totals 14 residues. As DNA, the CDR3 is TGTGCCACAACTAGCGGGAGGCACCAAGAGACCCAGTACTTC. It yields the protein CATTSGRHQETQYF. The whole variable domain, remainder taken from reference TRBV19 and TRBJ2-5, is DGGITQSPKYLFRKEGQNVTLSCEQNLNHDAMYWYRQDPGQGLRLIYYSQIVNDFQKGDIAEGYSVSREKKESFPLTVTSAQKNPTAFYLCATTSGRHQETQYFGPGTRLLVL.

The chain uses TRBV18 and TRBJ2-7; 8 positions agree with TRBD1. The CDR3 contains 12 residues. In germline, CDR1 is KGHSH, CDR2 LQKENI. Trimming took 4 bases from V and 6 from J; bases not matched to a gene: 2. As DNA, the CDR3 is TGTGCCAGCTCACGGACAGGGCCCGAGCAGTACTTC. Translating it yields CASSRTGPEQYF.

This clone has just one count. The CDR3 protein is CATRQGFESQKLFF. The CDR3 coding sequence is TGTGCCACCCGACAGGGATTCGAGTCTCAAAAACTGTTTTTT. The V call is TRBV28, the J call TRBJ1-4; 7 positions agree with TRBD1. The CDR3 sequence is 14 residues long. Per the germline V gene, CDR1 is MDHEN and CDR2 is SYDVKM. After removal of 10 bases from V and 9 bases from J, the junction contained 14 bases not matched to a gene. Full variable domain (rest looked up from reference TRBV28 and TRBJ1-4): DVKVTQSSRYLVKRTGEKVFLECVQDMDHENMFWYRQDPGLGLRLIYFSYDVKMKEKGDIPEGYSVSREKKERFSLILESASTNQTSMYLCATRQGFESQKLFFGSGTQLSVL.

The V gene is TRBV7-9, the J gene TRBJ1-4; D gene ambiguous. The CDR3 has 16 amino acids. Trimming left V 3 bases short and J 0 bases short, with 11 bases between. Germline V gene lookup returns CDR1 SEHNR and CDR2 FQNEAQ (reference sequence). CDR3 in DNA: TGTGCCAGCAGCTTCCTACCGAGAGCAACTAATGAAAAACTGTTTTTT. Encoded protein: CASSFLPRATNEKLFF. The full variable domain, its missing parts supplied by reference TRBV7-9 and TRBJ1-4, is DTGVSQNPRHKITKRGQNVTFRCDPISEHNRLYWYRQTLGQGPEFLTYFQNEAQLEKSRLLSDRFSAERPKGSFSTLEIQRTEQGDSAMYLCASSFLPRATNEKLFFGSGTQLSVL.

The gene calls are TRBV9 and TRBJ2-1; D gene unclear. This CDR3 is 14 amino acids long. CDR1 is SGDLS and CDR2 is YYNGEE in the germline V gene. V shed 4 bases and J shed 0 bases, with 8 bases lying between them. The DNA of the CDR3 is TGTGCCAGCAGCCAGGCCGGCTCCTACAATGAGCAGTTCTTC. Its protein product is CASSQAGSYNEQFF.

The CDR3: CASMAGYTDTQYF. The CDR3 bases are TGCGCCAGCATGGCGGGATACACAGATACGCAGTATTTT. The chain uses TRBV10-1 and TRBJ2-3, with D maybe TRBD2 (6 bases). This CDR3 is 13 amino acids long. Trimming took off 7 bases at V and 2 bases at J, with 10 bases between the two ends. The germline gives CDR1 WNHNN, CDR2 SYGVQD (reference sequence).

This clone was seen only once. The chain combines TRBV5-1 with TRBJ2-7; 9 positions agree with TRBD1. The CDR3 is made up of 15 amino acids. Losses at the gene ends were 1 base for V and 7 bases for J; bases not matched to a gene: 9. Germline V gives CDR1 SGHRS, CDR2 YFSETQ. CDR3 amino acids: CASSLKGQGVGEQYF. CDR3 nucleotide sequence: TGCGCCAGCAGCTTGAAGGGACAGGGAGTGGGGGAGCAGTACTTC.

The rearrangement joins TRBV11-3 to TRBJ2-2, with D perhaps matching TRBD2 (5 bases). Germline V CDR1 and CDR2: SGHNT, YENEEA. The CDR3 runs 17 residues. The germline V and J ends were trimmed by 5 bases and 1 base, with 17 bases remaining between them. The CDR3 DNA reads TGTGCCAGCAGCGCCCCACGGGATTCGATGAACACCGGGGAGCTGTTTTTT. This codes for CASSAPRDSMNTGELFF.